This entry lists 15 T cell receptor beta chains sequenced from one sample in a study of shared clonotypes between healthy human individuals. The table came from immunoSEQ multiplex PCR; TCRdb's copy has only in-frame clones and leaves some out. The sample has approximately 2.1 million clones; just over 90% are singletons. Material: naive CD4+ T cells from PBMCs. The subset was: CD45RA+ positively selected. The receptors shown here come from a man aged 18 to 35 in good health. Some clones in this sample may be carry-over from other donors' samples.

Notes on this clone: The sample carries other DNA sequences with the same CDR3. The CDR3 region has the DNA TGTGCCAGTAGCACAGGGAACTCTGGGGCCAACGTCCTGACTTTC. Translated: CASSTGNSGANVLTF. The rearrangement links TRBV19 to TRBJ2-6; D may be TRBD1 (6 bases). The V gene lost 6 bases and the J gene lost 0 bases, with 9 bases spanning the gap. The CDR3 loop spans 15 amino acids. The germline CDR1 and CDR2 sequences are LNHDA and SQIVND (reference sequence).

CDR3 sequence reads: CASSSGGQGTEKLFF. DNA for the CDR3: TGTGCCAGCAGCTCCGGGGGACAGGGTACGGAAAAACTGTTTTTT. J is TRBJ1-4 and V is TRBV5-6; 9 nucleotides match TRBD1. Germline CDR1 and CDR2: SGHDT and YYEEEE. J gave up 8 bases and V 3 bases, and 8 bases lay outside the gene matches. The CDR3 runs 15 residues. The whole variable domain, filled in from reference TRBV5-6 and TRBJ1-4, reads DAGVTQSPTHLIKTRGQQVTLRCSPKSGHDTVSWYQQALGQGPQFIFQYYEEEERQRGNFPDRFSGHQFPNYSSELNVNALLLGDSALYLCASSSGGQGTEKLFFGSGTQLSVL.

This sequence joins TRBV18 and TRBJ2-5; D is perhaps TRBD1 (6 bases). The CDR3 is 16 residues long. The V end was cut by 4 bases, the J end by 5 bases, with 20 bases between. Germline loops: CDR1 KGHSH, CDR2 LQKENI. This chain's CDR3 is CASSLWQGQQRETQYF. In DNA, the CDR3 is TGTGCCAGCTCACTGTGGCAGGGGCAACAGAGGGAGACCCAGTACTTC.

The chain links TRBV5-1 to TRBJ2-3, with D possibly TRBD2 on 7 matching bases. V was shortened by 0 bases and J by 3 bases, with 17 bases between the two germline ends. This CDR3 is built from 17 residues. Germline V gives CDR1 SGHRS, CDR2 YFSETQ. The CDR3 coding sequence is TGCGCCAGCAGCTTGGCGGGGGGCAGGGTGCTTACAGATACGCAGTATTTT. It codes for CASSLAGGRVLTDTQYF. Together with reference TRBV5-1 and TRBJ2-3, the CDR3 gives the full variable domain: KAGVTQTPRYLIKTRGQQVTLSCSPISGHRSVSWYQQTPGQGLQFLFEYFSETQRNKGNFPGRFSGRQFSNSRSEMNVSTLELGDSALYLCASSLAGGRVLTDTQYFGPGTRLTVL.

A word on this clone: The sample contains more than one DNA sequence encoding this CDR3. This chain connects TRBV18 to TRBJ2-2, with D unresolved. This CDR3 is 14 amino acids long. V shed 3 bases and J shed 2 bases, with 7 bases lying between them. Germline V lookup: CDR1 KGHSH, CDR2 LQKENI. This chain's CDR3 is CASSPGQNTGELFF. In nucleotides, the CDR3 is TGTGCCAGCTCACCGGGTCAAAACACCGGGGAGCTGTTTTTT.

This clone was found once. The CDR3, as DNA: TGCGCCAGCAGCCAAGACGTGGGGGTCAGAATGCGAGGCTACACCTTC. Translated: CASSQDVGVRMRGYTF. V and J are TRBV4-1 and TRBJ1-2, with D possibly TRBD1 on 5 matching bases. Germline lookup yields CDR1 MGHRA and CDR2 YSYEKL. The ends were cut back, 0 bases at V and 8 bases at J, with 19 bases in the middle. The CDR3 consists of 16 residues.

The rearrangement uses TRBV30 and TRBJ2-3; either TRBD1 or TRBD2 may fit D (5 bases each). The CDR3 consists of 13 residues. The germline CDR1 and CDR2 sequences are GTSNPN and SVGIG (reference sequence). The CDR3: CASEGDSTDTQYF. CDR3 bases: TGTGCATCGGAAGGGGACAGCACAGATACGCAGTATTTT. Full variable domain (outside the CDR3, taken from reference TRBV30 and TRBJ2-3): SQTIHQWPATLVQPVGSPLSLECTVEGTSNPNLYWYRQAAGRGLQLLFYSVGIGQISSEVPQNLSASRPQDRQFILSSKKLLLSDSGFYLCASEGDSTDTQYFGPGTRLTVL.

The chain recombines TRBV27 with TRBJ2-7, with 9 bases that match TRBD2. Trimming removed 5 bases from V and 2 bases from J; junction bases left unmatched: 7. The CDR3 is 15 residues long. CDR1 is MNHEY and CDR2 is SMNVEV in the germline V gene (reference sequence). CDR3 in amino acids: CASSPSREGPYEQYF. As DNA, the CDR3 is TGTGCCAGCAGTCCCTCGCGGGAGGGCCCCTACGAGCAGTACTTC.

The rearrangement uses TRBV29-1 and TRBJ2-3; 8 bases map to TRBD1. Germline V lookup: CDR1 SQVTM, CDR2 ANQGSEA. This CDR3 spans 14 amino acids. The V and J ends lost 4 bases and 0 bases, in that order; junction bases with no gene match: 3. CDR3 sequence (DNA): TGCAGCGTTGGACAGGGGTCGAGCACAGATACGCAGTATTTT. Protein product: CSVGQGSSTDTQYF.

The rearrangement links TRBV18 to TRBJ2-4; 8 bases align to TRBD2. This CDR3 is 15 amino acids long. Germline V gives CDR1 KGHSH, CDR2 LQKENI. After removal of 2 bases from V and 8 bases from J, the junction contained 8 bases not matched to a gene. The CDR3 loop is CASSPTGGAQDIQYF. The CDR3 DNA sequence: TGTGCCAGCTCACCAACCGGGGGGGCGCAGGACATTCAGTACTTC. Full variable domain (outside the CDR3, taken from reference TRBV18 and TRBJ2-4): NAGVMQNPRHLVRRRGQEARLRCSPMKGHSHVYWYRQLPEEGLKFMVYLQKENIIDESGMPKERFSAEFPKEGPSILRIQQVVRGDSAAYFCASSPTGGAQDIQYFGAGTRLSVL.

This chain joins TRBV28 and TRBJ1-4; the match to TRBD1 covers 7 bases. Germline V gives CDR1 MDHEN, CDR2 SYDVKM. The ends lost 6 bases at V and 7 bases at J; junction bases unmatched: 5. This CDR3 contains 13 residues. The CDR3 here is CASRTTGVEKLFF. As DNA, the CDR3 is TGTGCCAGCAGGACCACAGGGGTTGAAAAACTGTTTTTT.

Turning to this clone: This may stem from a read error, because a much larger clone lies one nucleotide away. The sample holds other DNA sequences that translate to the same CDR3. The chain uses TRBV2 and TRBJ1-2; D gene ambiguous. Trimming left V 1 base short and J 4 bases short, with 4 bases between. Germline values: CDR1 SNHLY, CDR2 FYNNEI. The CDR3 has 12 amino acids. DNA for the CDR3: TGTGCCAGCAGTGAAGAATCCTATGGCTACACCTTC. This translates into CASSEESYGYTF.

The V gene is TRBV4-2, the J gene TRBJ2-5; D is uncertain. V lost 0 bases and J lost 0, with 8 bases in between. CDR3 length equals 15 residues. Per the germline V gene, CDR1 is LGHNA and CDR2 is YNFKEQ. The CDR3 sequence: CASSQDFRHQETQYF. CDR3 nucleotides: TGTGCCAGCAGCCAAGATTTCCGGCACCAAGAGACCCAGTACTTC.

The chain employs TRBV28 and TRBJ1-1; D is ambiguous. The CDR3 runs 12 residues. Germline values: CDR1 MDHEN, CDR2 SYDVKM. Trimming left V 2 bases short and J 4 bases short, with 5 bases between. CDR3 sequence (DNA): TGTGCCAGCAGTTTAACTATCACTGAAGCTTTCTTT. It translates to CASSLTITEAFF. Full variable domain (outside the CDR3, taken from reference TRBV28 and TRBJ1-1): DVKVTQSSRYLVKRTGEKVFLECVQDMDHENMFWYRQDPGLGLRLIYFSYDVKMKEKGDIPEGYSVSREKKERFSLILESASTNQTSMYLCASSLTITEAFFGQGTRLTVV.

About this clone itself: Other nucleotide sequences from this sample produce the same CDR3. This chain connects TRBV19 to TRBJ1-1; 9 bases agree with TRBD1. Germline V gene data show CDR1 as LNHDA and CDR2 as SQIVND (reference sequence). The J segment lost 1 base and the V segment lost 5 bases, leaving 2 bases of the junction unmatched. The CDR3 spans 14 residues. The DNA of the CDR3 is TGTGCCAGTAGTCCGGGACAGGGGAACACTGAAGCTTTCTTT. This gives the protein CASSPGQGNTEAFF.